This T cell receptor (beta chain) was profiled in a study of radiation and T cells in renal cell carcinoma. Study summary: Nephrectomy followed 15 Gy stereotactic body radiation by 4 weeks. Notes on the study in general: Top tumor clonotypes rose in blood 2 weeks post-radiation, then contracted.

Time point meaning: blood 2 weeks post-SBRT. Treatment meaning: 15 Gy SBRT to primary tumor, nephrectomy 4 weeks later. After SBRT, blood was collected at 2 and 4 weeks, plus baseline. Using immunoSEQ multiplex PCR, the repertoire was profiled, and TCRdb retains in-frame clones only, with some absent. The sample consists of about 150,000 clones, roughly 86% of them appearing once. The CDR3 runs 13 residues. Between the trimmed V and J ends, which lost 7 bases and 4 bases, there was a span of 11 bases. Per the germline V gene, CDR1 is WNHNN and CDR2 is SYGVQD (reference sequence). A remark on this clone: The antigen remains undetermined.

The chain combines TRBV10-1 with TRBJ1-3, with TRBD1 as a possible D gene (5 bases). The sequence came from a woman in her forties or fifties with renal cell carcinoma. The sequencing here drew on blood, taken from a patient whose treatment included radiotherapy and nephrectomy. CDR3 sequence: CASMRDGGNTIYF. The CDR3 nucleotides are TGCGCCAGCATGAGGGACGGCGGAAACACCATATATTTT.